The sample holds one count of the clone carrying this T cell receptor (beta chain). The antigen remains unidentified. TCRdb's table, derived via immunoSEQ multiplex PCR, lists solely in-frame clones and lacks some. Of under 650,000 clones detected, around 96% appear once; the ten largest clones hold 0.06%. These data are taken from a study of shared clonotypes between healthy human individuals. The CDR3 is 14 amino acids. Per the germline V gene, CDR1 is SGHTA and CDR2 is FQGNSA. J gave up 4 bases and V 5 bases, and 7 bases lay outside the gene matches. Study-wide results and limits: Sorted-subset sequencing was shown by rarefaction to be incomplete despite large depth. Clonotype sharing across donors was expected to vary with sequencing depth. Specimens sampled were limited to blood, with tissue repertoires likely differing.

The rearrangement links TRBV7-2 to TRBJ2-5; the match to TRBD1 covers 7 bases. Source material: naive CD4+ T cells sorted from blood. Indicated subset: CD45RA+ positively selected. The TCR comes from a young woman in good health. This CDR3 is CASSREGQRETQYF. The CDR3 nucleotides read TGTGCCAGCAGCAGAGAGGGACAGAGAGAGACCCAGTACTTC.